This T cell receptor (beta chain) was sequenced during a study of T cell responses to AZD1222 COVID-19 vaccine. To note about this clone: Its target is not known.

The table came from immunoSEQ multiplex PCR; TCRdb's copy has only in-frame clones and leaves some out. The sample consists of 150,000 or so clones, around 94% of them appearing once. The CDR3 totals 14 residues. The germline V gene encodes CDR1 MNHEY and CDR2 SMNVEV (reference sequence). Trimming shortened V by 0 bases and J by 4 bases, and 8 bases separated the two germline ends. Whole-study findings and limits: No repertoire was sampled before or during the peak T cell response, only after it. White British ancestry dominated among donors, who included more females, and clonal diversity was possibly underestimated.

The chain uses TRBV27 and TRBJ2-3, with D unclear. The sequencing here drew on peripheral blood, taken 28 days after the second AZD1222 dose. This receptor was taken from an adult who received the AZD1222 COVID-19 vaccine. The CDR3 DNA reads TGTGCCAGCAGTTTATCGAGGTTGTCAGATACGCAGTATTTT. Encoded protein: CASSLSRLSDTQYF.